The entry that follows covers one T cell receptor beta chain sequence. This clone came up once. Its antigen is not yet known. No base quality information exists; no much larger clone differs at one position. From the cysteine up to the phenylalanine, the CDR3 has a length of 14 residues. The DNA shown is the 42-base CDR3, in frame from base 1. Via the germline V gene, CDR1 is SGHRS and CDR2 YFSETQ. Deletion took 2 bases off V and 0 bases off J, with a span of 9 bases between the germline ends. The data were taken from a study of T cell responses to AZD1222 COVID-19 vaccine (dated by TCRdb to the early 2020s). Turning to the overall study: AZD1222 recipients given second doses at about 4 weeks or at about 12 weeks were pooled, since spike-specific TCR depth and breadth were not found to differ between the two schedules. Trial participants were enrolled by age into 18-55, 56-69 and 70-plus year subgroups, with approximately 150, 30 and 60 TCR-sequenced participants respectively. A total of just over 230 trial participants underwent TCR sequencing, of whom about 210 had received two doses of AZD1222 and roughly 26 had received two doses of the MenACWY control vaccine. Points the paper makes about the study in general: Participants were mostly white British and included more females than males, and it was suggested by the authors that clonal diversity may have been underestimated. The vaccine-associated CD4 TCRs covered the entire spike protein, and the dominant responses fell in regions 160-218 and 743-854. The 56-69-year group was small, and its depth increase did not reach significance, likely because of low power. After two AZD1222 doses, both the breadth and the depth of spike-specific TCRs were significantly higher than at day 0 and than in MenACWY recipients. Because no day 14 peak-response samples were available, the repertoires could be characterized only after the peak T cell response. Reportedly, close to half of the unique spike-specific TCRs recognized epitopes lying outside the regions that are mutated in the B.1.351 and B.1.1.7 variants. Only six AZD1222 recipients were SARS-CoV-2 seropositive at baseline, limiting conclusions about previously exposed vaccinees.

The CDR3 regions of human TCRbeta chains were subjected to immunosequencing. The original pipeline was this. TCRs in the repertoires were compared against a reference library of SARS-CoV-2-specific TCRs that had been generated with the MIRA antigen-specificity platform. Breadth was defined as the fraction of unique TCRs that were SARS-CoV-2-associated, and depth was defined as the fraction of total T cells that were SARS-CoV-2-associated. Using the MIRA data, each spike-specific TCR was mapped to the spike region that the TCR reacts to and placed in a CD4 or CD8 class. Log10-transformed breadth and depth values were compared by one-way ANOVA with Sidak's multiple comparisons tests. Imported from immuneACCESS, the table was reduced by TCRdb to in-frame sequences with V and J called. These copies leave out some clones; in studies compared against another copy, an unresolved V gene accounts for under half, and the cause of the remainder is not known. That table is the source of V, J and clone size, and D and trimming were worked out from the DNA. Counted in this sample were just under 95,000 clones; roughly 91% of them appeared once. Of the sample, about 24% falls within the top ten clones.

Read against the paper, the sample's time point label means: baseline before first vaccination. The vaccinee samples were drawn from two UK trials, COV001 and COV002, one of which was a single-blind randomized controlled phase 2/3 trial testing AZD1222 (ChAdOx1 nCoV-19) in healthy adults. Trial participant PBMC samples were collected at day 0 and day 28 after the second dose for TCRbeta chain sequencing. Material: peripheral blood, obtained on day 0 of AZD1222 vaccination. This TCR was sampled from an adult in good health. The chain is made from TRBV5-1 and TRBJ2-7, with TRBD1 tentatively as D gene (6 bases match). The nucleotide sequence reads as follows: TGCGCCAGCAGCTTTGGGGACAACTCCTACGAGCAGTACTTC. It is translated as CASSFGDNSYEQYF.